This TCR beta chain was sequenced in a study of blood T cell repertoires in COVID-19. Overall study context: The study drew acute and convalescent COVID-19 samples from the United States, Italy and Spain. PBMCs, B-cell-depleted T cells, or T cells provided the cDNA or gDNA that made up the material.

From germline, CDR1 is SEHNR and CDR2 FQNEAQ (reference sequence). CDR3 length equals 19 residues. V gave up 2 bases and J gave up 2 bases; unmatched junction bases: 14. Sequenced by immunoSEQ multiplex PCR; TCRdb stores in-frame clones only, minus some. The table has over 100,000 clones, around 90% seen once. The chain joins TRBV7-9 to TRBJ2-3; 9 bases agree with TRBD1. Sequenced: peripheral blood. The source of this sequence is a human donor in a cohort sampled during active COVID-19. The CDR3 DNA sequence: TGTGCCAGCAGCTTATGGGACAGGGCATATATTATGGACACAGATACGCAGTATTTT. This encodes CASSLWDRAYIMDTDTQYF.